Below are 26 T cell receptor beta chains sequenced from a single sample in a study of shared clonotypes between healthy human individuals. Clones were sequenced by immunoSEQ multiplex PCR, and TCRdb holds only the in-frame ones, with some missing. The repertoire holds about 650,000 clones, with around 95% as singletons. CD45RO-negative, CCR7-positively selected cells formed the naive CD8 fraction, excluding terminally differentiated effector memory CD45RA+ cells. Sequencing used naive CD8+ T cells sorted from blood. These receptors were obtained from a woman in her twenties or thirties in good health.

The rearrangement uses TRBV7-6 and TRBJ2-7, with 9 nucleotides matching TRBD2. Per the germline V gene, CDR1 is SGHVS and CDR2 is FNYEAQ. With V trimmed by 5 bases and J by 4 bases, 6 bases remained unmatched. The CDR3 has 14 amino acids. CDR3 residues: CASSPGTSQYEQYF. CDR3 DNA sequence: TGTGCCAGCAGCCCCGGGACTAGCCAGTACGAGCAGTACTTC.

The CDR3 loop is CASSFGALMTSAVGETQYF. The CDR3 bases are TGTGCCAGCAGTTTTGGCGCTCTCATGACTAGCGCAGTGGGGGAGACCCAGTACTTC. The gene calls are TRBV28 and TRBJ2-5; 8 bases are a match to TRBD2. Germline V gene data show CDR1 as MDHEN and CDR2 as SYDVKM. There are 19 residues in the CDR3. Unmatched junction bases numbered 20, after V lost 3 bases and J lost 5 bases.

The chain links TRBV28 to TRBJ2-7; 8 bases fit TRBD2. CDR1 is MDHEN and CDR2 is SYDVKM in the germline V gene. The CDR3 consists of 15 residues. Trimming took 1 base from V and 3 from J; bases not matched to a gene: 5. CDR3 coding DNA: TGTGCCAGCAGTTTATCCCCGGGGACTAGCTACGAGCAGTACTTC. Translating gives CASSLSPGTSYEQYF.

The rearrangement uses TRBV5-1 and TRBJ2-7, with 10 bases matching TRBD2. The CDR3 has 16 residues. Trimming at V came to 0 bases and at J to 3 bases, leaving 6 bases not matched to a gene. Germline V gives CDR1 SGHRS, CDR2 YFSETQ. The chain's CDR3 is CASSLAGLAEDYEQYF. The DNA of the CDR3 is TGCGCCAGCAGCTTGGCAGGACTAGCGGAGGACTACGAGCAGTACTTC.

This clone appeared once. The V call is TRBV19, the J call TRBJ1-5, with D maybe TRBD1 (6 bases). CDR3 length: 16 amino acids. In germline, CDR1 is LNHDA, CDR2 SQIVND (reference sequence). V was cut by 2 bases and J by 5 bases, with 16 bases left in between. In DNA, the CDR3 is TGTGCCAGTAGTATACTAAAGACAGGAATGGATCAGCCCCAGCATTTT. Residues: CASSILKTGMDQPQHF.

This chain uses TRBV27 with TRBJ2-1, with D possibly being TRBD2 (6 bases). Trimming cost V 3 bases and J 5 bases, with 11 bases left between them. Germline loops: CDR1 MNHEY, CDR2 SMNVEV (reference sequence). There are 14 residues in the CDR3. The CDR3 bases are TGTGCCAGCAGTTTCGGCGGGGCTAACAATGAGCAGTTCTTC. Translating gives CASSFGGANNEQFF.

This clone was found once. The chain couples TRBV9 to TRBJ1-1; D unresolved. The length of the CDR3 is 14 residues. The V end lost 0 bases, the J end lost 1 base, and 7 bases lay between the germline ends. CDR1 is SGDLS, CDR2 YYNGEE, per germline. The CDR3 loop reads CASSVAPTNTEAFF. CDR3 bases: TGTGCCAGCAGCGTAGCCCCCACGAACACTGAAGCTTTCTTT.

The CDR3 DNA sequence: TGTGCCAGCAGTTTGAATCGGGCAAACTCTGGAAACACCATATATTTT. Amino acid sequence: CASSLNRANSGNTIYF. This chain connects TRBV6-6 to TRBJ1-3; D not certain. V lost 4 bases and J lost 0, with 13 bases in between. The germline V gene has CDR1 MNHNY and CDR2 SVGAGI (reference sequence). CDR3 length equals 16 residues.

DNA for the CDR3: TGTGCCAGCAGCTCAGCTAGCGGGATGTCCTACGAGCAGTACTTC. It specifies CASSSASGMSYEQYF. The genes are TRBV5-4 and TRBJ2-7, with TRBD2 identical over 9 bases. In germline, CDR1 is SGHNT, CDR2 YYREEE (reference sequence). The J segment lost 1 base and the V segment lost 3 bases, leaving 5 bases of the junction unmatched. The CDR3 extends over 15 amino acids.

The rearrangement joins TRBV19 to TRBJ1-4; D call uncertain. V gave up 6 bases and J gave up 8 bases, with 13 bases separating them. CDR1 is LNHDA and CDR2 is SQIVND in the germline V gene (reference sequence). The CDR3 length is 13 residues. CDR3 residues: CASRYKGEEKLFF. The CDR3 region has the DNA TGTGCCAGTAGGTACAAGGGTGAAGAAAAACTGTTTTTT.

Points on this clone: Other DNA sequences within the sample encode an identical CDR3. The chain has TRBV27 and TRBJ2-7, with 7 positions matching TRBD2. This CDR3 contains 14 residues. V lost 3 bases to trimming and J lost 3 bases; unmatched junction nucleotides: 5. CDR1 is MNHEY, CDR2 SMNVEV, per germline (reference sequence). The CDR3 spells CASSFVGGSYEQYF. CDR3 in DNA: TGTGCCAGCAGTTTCGTTGGCGGGAGCTACGAGCAGTACTTC.

A single count supports this clone. J is TRBJ2-3 and V is TRBV11-2, with TRBD2 matching over 9 bases. The germline V gene has CDR1 SGHAT and CDR2 FQNNGV. With V trimmed by 2 bases and J by 4 bases, 16 bases remained unmatched. The CDR3 is made up of 19 amino acids. The CDR3 DNA sequence: TGTGCCAGCAGCTTATTGAGTTTAGCGGGAGACACTCGGGCAGATACGCAGTATTTT. Translation: CASSLLSLAGDTRADTQYF. The full variable domain, with the rest looked up from reference TRBV11-2 and TRBJ2-3, is EAGVAQSPRYKIIEKRQSVAFWCNPISGHATLYWYQQILGQGPKLLIQFQNNGVVDDSQLPKDRFSAERLKGVDSTLKIQPAKLEDSAVYLCASSLLSLAGDTRADTQYFGPGTRLTVL.

The chain employs TRBV11-1 and TRBJ2-7; D not resolved. V was shortened by 2 bases and J by 5 bases, with 16 bases between the two germline ends. The CDR3 covers 15 residues. Per germline, CDR1 SGHAT and CDR2 FQDESV (reference sequence). CDR3 in amino acids: CASSLFHPTFHEQYF. CDR3 DNA sequence: TGTGCCAGCAGCTTATTCCACCCCACTTTCCACGAGCAGTACTTC.

This rearrangement joins TRBV5-4 to TRBJ2-3, with 13 bases identical to TRBD2. The CDR3 contains 16 residues. J lost 0 bases, V lost 3 bases, and 1 base had no gene match. Per the germline V gene, CDR1 is SGHNT and CDR2 is YYREEE (reference sequence). CDR3 coding DNA: TGTGCCAGCAGCTCGACTAGCGGGAGGAGCACAGATACGCAGTATTTT. This gives the protein CASSSTSGRSTDTQYF. Using reference TRBV5-4 and TRBJ2-3 for the parts outside the CDR3, the full variable domain is ETGVTQSPTHLIKTRGQQVTLRCSSQSGHNTVSWYQQALGQGPQFIFQYYREEENGRGNFPPRFSGLQFPNYSSELNVNALELDDSALYLCASSSTSGRSTDTQYFGPGTRLTVL.

V and J are TRBV5-4 and TRBJ2-7; TRBD2 matches 10 bases. Germline values: CDR1 SGHNT, CDR2 YYREEE (reference sequence). V trimming: 2 bases; J trimming: 7 bases; junction bases outside the gene matches: 9. The CDR3 is 15 amino acids. The CDR3 is CASSFGLADYEEQYF. CDR3 coding DNA: TGTGCCAGCAGCTTTGGACTAGCGGATTACGAGGAGCAGTACTTC.

The chain couples TRBV27 to TRBJ1-2; TRBD1 matches at 9 bases. The CDR3 has 11 residues. Germline V gene sequence: CDR1 MNHEY, CDR2 SMNVEV (reference sequence). V dropped 6 bases and J dropped 9; count of bases not matched to a gene: 2. The chain's CDR3 is CASRDRGSYTF. As DNA, the CDR3 is TGTGCCAGCAGGGACAGGGGAAGCTACACCTTC.

V usage is TRBV7-6 and J usage is TRBJ1-2; TRBD1 is a possible D gene (6 bases). This CDR3 is built from 16 residues. Trimming cost V 5 bases and J 4 bases, with 20 bases left between them. Germline CDR1 and CDR2: SGHVS and FNYEAQ. DNA for the CDR3: TGTGCCAGCAGCCCCGTCGGACGCAGGGGAGTCTATGGCTACACCTTC. Its translation: CASSPVGRRGVYGYTF. Together with reference TRBV7-6 and TRBJ1-2, the CDR3 gives the full variable domain: GAGVSQSPRYKVTKRGQDVALRCDPISGHVSLYWYRQALGQGPEFLTYFNYEAQQDKSGLPNDRFSAERPEGSISTLTIQRTEQRDSAMYRCASSPVGRRGVYGYTFGSGTRLTVV.

The chain employs TRBV5-6 and TRBJ2-2; D not resolved. The ends were cut back, 0 bases at V and 7 bases at J, with 7 bases in the middle. The CDR3 is 13 residues long. Germline V gene data show CDR1 as SGHDT and CDR2 as YYEEEE. The CDR3 sequence is CASSLAASGELFF. The CDR3 DNA is TGTGCCAGCAGCTTGGCCGCTAGCGGGGAGCTGTTTTTT.

The chain combines TRBV7-8 with TRBJ2-7, with 9 bases aligning to TRBD2. Germline CDR1 SGHVS, CDR2 FQNEAQ. The CDR3 has 14 residues. After removal of 2 bases from V and 3 bases from J, the junction contained 2 bases not matched to a gene. The CDR3 DNA sequence: TGTGCCAGCAGCTTATATAGCGGGAGCTACGAGCAGTACTTC. Translated: CASSLYSGSYEQYF.

The chain is built from TRBV11-2 and TRBJ2-5, with D possibly TRBD2 on 7 matching bases. The length of the CDR3 is 17 residues. Germline V CDR1 and CDR2: SGHAT, FQNNGV. Trimming removed 3 bases at V and 3 bases at J, with 20 bases between. CDR3 in DNA: TGTGCCAGCAGCTTTAGATCTGGGGGGGCGCCGGAAGAGACCCAGTACTTC. This encodes CASSFRSGGAPEETQYF.

V is TRBV4-2 and J is TRBJ2-1, with D tentatively TRBD2 (6 bases). V was clipped by 3 bases and J by 7 bases, with 13 bases between them. The CDR3 has 14 residues. CDR1 and CDR2 from the germline V gene are LGHNA and YNFKEQ. The CDR3 sequence is CASSQGSSVNEQFF. The DNA of the CDR3 is TGTGCCAGCAGCCAGGGGTCTAGCGTAAATGAGCAGTTCTTC.

The V gene is TRBV19, the J gene TRBJ1-5; tentatively, D is TRBD1 (5 bases). The CDR3 is made up of 13 amino acids. V lost 8 bases to trimming and J lost 11 bases, with 19 bases between them. CDR1 LNHDA and CDR2 SQIVND come from the germline V gene (reference sequence). The CDR3 region is CASPDPMTATQHF. CDR3 in DNA: TGTGCCAGTCCCGACCCAATGACAGCAACCCAGCATTTT.

The chain has TRBV14 and TRBJ2-7, with D uncertain. Trimming took off 0 bases at V and 6 bases at J, with 9 bases between the two ends. From germline, CDR1 is SGHDN and CDR2 FVKESK. This CDR3 comprises 13 residues. CDR3 sequence reads: CASSQDSLGEQYF. The DNA of the CDR3 is TGTGCCAGCAGCCAAGATTCGTTGGGCGAGCAGTACTTC.

Notes on this clone: The same CDR3 also results from other DNA sequences found in this sample. The V and J genes are TRBV29-1 and TRBJ2-1, with TRBD2 identical over 10 bases. The J segment lost 7 bases and the V segment lost 5 bases, leaving 5 bases of the junction unmatched. This CDR3 is built from 13 residues. The V gene's germline CDR1 is SQVTM and CDR2 ANQGSEA. The CDR3 is CSVLAGVGNEQFF. As DNA, the CDR3 is TGCAGCGTTCTAGCGGGAGTGGGGAATGAGCAGTTCTTC.

The V gene is TRBV5-4, the J gene TRBJ2-3; 8 nucleotides agree with TRBD1. J lost 1 base, V lost 1 base, and 5 bases had no gene match. This CDR3 region has 16 residues. Germline V gene lookup returns CDR1 SGHNT and CDR2 YYREEE (reference sequence). CDR3 in DNA: TGTGCCAGCAGCTTGAGGGACAGGTGGGGCACAGATACGCAGTATTTT. It encodes CASSLRDRWGTDTQYF. Complete variable domain (other parts from reference TRBV5-4 and TRBJ2-3): ETGVTQSPTHLIKTRGQQVTLRCSSQSGHNTVSWYQQALGQGPQFIFQYYREEENGRGNFPPRFSGLQFPNYSSELNVNALELDDSALYLCASSLRDRWGTDTQYFGPGTRLTVL.

The rearrangement uses TRBV27 and TRBJ2-7, with unresolved D. The CDR3 runs to 13 residues. Trimming took 3 bases from V and 2 from J, leaving 8 bases between them. In germline, CDR1 is MNHEY, CDR2 SMNVEV (reference sequence). CDR3 coding DNA: TGTGCCAGCAGTTTGTCGCGAACCTACGAGCAGTACTTC. Its protein product is CASSLSRTYEQYF.